The T cell receptor (beta chain) under discussion was sequenced for a study of early T cells in non-severe SARS-CoV-2 infection. Study as a whole: Sequencing of bulk RNA from unsorted whole blood was done, without chain pairing.

Unique molecular identifiers were added to individual cDNA molecules. Via MiXCR, TCRdb re-called the 5' RACE reads, giving one row per CDR3 protein. The sample shows 55,000 to 75,000 distinct CDR3 sequences, approximately 7.7% of them seen only once. Germline V CDR1 and CDR2: ENHRY, SYGVKD. This CDR3 comprises 13 residues. Trimming shortened V by 9 bases and J by 5 bases, and 17 bases separated the two germline ends. In its sample, this clonotype was seen many times. The clonotype comes from an adult who was a healthcare worker with PCR-confirmed SARS-CoV-2 infection or an uninfected control (not recorded which). The V and J genes are TRBV10-3 and TRBJ2-7; D ambiguous. The sequenced sample was whole blood. CDR3 loop: CAIMGLVSNEQYF. The DNA for the CDR3 is TGTGCCATTATGGGCTTAGTAAGCAACGAGCAGTACTTC.